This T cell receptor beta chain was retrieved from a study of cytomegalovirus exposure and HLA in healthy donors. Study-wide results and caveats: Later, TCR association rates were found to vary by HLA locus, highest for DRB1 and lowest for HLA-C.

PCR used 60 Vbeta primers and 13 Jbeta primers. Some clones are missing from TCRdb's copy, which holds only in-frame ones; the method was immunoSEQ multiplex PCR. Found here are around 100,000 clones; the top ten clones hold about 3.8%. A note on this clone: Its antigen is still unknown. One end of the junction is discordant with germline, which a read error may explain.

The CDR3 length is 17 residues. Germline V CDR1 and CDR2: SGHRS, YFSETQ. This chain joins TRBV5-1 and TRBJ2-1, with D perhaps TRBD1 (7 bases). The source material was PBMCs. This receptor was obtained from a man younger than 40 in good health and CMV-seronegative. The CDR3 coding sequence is TGCGCCAGCAGCTTGGTAACGCGGGACAGTATTTACAATGAGCAGCTCTTC. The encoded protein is CASSLVTRDSIYNEQLF.